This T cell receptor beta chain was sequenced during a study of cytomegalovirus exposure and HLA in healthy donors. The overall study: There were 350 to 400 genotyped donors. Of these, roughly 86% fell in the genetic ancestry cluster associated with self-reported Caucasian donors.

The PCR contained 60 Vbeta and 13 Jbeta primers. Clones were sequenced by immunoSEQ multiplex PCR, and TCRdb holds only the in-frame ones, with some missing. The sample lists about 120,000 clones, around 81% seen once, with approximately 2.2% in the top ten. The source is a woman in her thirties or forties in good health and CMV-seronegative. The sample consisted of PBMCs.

As DNA, the CDR3 is TGTGCCAGCAGCTTTTTCGTGGGACAGGGATTATACAATGAGCAGTTCTTC. Residues: CASSFFVGQGLYNEQFF. The V gene is TRBV7-8, the J gene TRBJ2-1; TRBD1 matches 9 bases. The trim removed 3 bases at V and 4 bases at J, leaving 10 bases unmatched. The CDR3 sequence is 17 residues long. Germline loops: CDR1 SGHVS, CDR2 FQNEAQ.